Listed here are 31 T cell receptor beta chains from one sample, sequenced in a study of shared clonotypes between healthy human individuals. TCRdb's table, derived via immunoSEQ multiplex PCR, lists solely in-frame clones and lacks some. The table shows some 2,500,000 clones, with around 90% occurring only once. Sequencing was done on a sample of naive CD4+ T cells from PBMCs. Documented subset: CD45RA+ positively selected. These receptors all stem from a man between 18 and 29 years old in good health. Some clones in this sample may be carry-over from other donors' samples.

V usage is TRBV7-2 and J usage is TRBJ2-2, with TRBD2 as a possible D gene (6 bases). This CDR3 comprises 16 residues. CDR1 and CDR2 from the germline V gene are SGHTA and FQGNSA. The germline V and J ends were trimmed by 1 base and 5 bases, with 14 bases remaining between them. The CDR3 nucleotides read TGTGCCAGCAGCTTAGAGGCTAGCGTGGGGACCGGGGAGCTGTTTTTT. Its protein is CASSLEASVGTGELFF.

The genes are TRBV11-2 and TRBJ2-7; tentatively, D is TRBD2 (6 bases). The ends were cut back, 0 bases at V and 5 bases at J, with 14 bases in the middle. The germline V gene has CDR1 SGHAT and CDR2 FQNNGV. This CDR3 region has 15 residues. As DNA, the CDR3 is TGTGCCAGCAGCTTAGACCGGCCGGGAGTAAACGAGCAGTACTTC. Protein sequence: CASSLDRPGVNEQYF.

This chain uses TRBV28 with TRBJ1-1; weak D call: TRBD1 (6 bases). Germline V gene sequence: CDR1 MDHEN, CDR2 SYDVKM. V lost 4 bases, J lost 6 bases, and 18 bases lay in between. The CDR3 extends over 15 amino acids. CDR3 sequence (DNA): TGTGCCAGCAGTTCAAACAGGGAAGGGGGTCCTGAAGCTTTCTTT. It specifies CASSSNREGGPEAFF.

CDR3 in amino acids: CASSWGATGNTIYF. The CDR3 DNA follows: TGTGCCAGCAGCTGGGGGGCTACTGGAAACACCATATATTTT. This sequence joins TRBV11-2 and TRBJ1-3, with D maybe TRBD1 (6 bases). Germline V gene sequence: CDR1 SGHAT, CDR2 FQNNGV. V lost 4 bases and J 2 bases, leaving 9 bases between the germline ends. The CDR3 length is 14 residues. The full variable domain, with the rest looked up from reference TRBV11-2 and TRBJ1-3, is EAGVAQSPRYKIIEKRQSVAFWCNPISGHATLYWYQQILGQGPKLLIQFQNNGVVDDSQLPKDRFSAERLKGVDSTLKIQPAKLEDSAVYLCASSWGATGNTIYFGEGSWLTVV.

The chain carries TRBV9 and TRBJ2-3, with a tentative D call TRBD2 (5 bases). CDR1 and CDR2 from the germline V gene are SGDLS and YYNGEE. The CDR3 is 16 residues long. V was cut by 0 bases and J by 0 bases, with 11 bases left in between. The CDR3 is CASSVAGGSSTDTQYF. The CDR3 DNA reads TGTGCCAGCAGCGTAGCAGGAGGCTCTAGCACAGATACGCAGTATTTT.

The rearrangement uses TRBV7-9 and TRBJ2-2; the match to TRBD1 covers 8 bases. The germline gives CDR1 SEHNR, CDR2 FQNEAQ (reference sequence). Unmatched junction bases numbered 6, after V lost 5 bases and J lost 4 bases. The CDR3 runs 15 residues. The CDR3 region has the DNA TGTGCCAGCAGCCGAAACACAGGGGGCACCGGGGAGCTGTTTTTT. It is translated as CASSRNTGGTGELFF.

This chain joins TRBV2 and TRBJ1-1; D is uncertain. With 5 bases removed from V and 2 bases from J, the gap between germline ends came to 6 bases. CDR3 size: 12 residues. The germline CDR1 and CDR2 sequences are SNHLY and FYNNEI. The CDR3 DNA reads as TGTGCCAGCAGTATCGCAAACACTGAAGCTTTCTTT. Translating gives CASSIANTEAFF.

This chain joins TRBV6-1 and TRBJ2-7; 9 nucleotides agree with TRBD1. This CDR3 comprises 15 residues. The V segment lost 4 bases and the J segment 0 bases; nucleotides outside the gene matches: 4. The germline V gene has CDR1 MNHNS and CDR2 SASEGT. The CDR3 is CASSAPTGGSYEQYF. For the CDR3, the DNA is TGTGCCAGCAGTGCCCCGACAGGGGGCTCCTACGAGCAGTACTTC.

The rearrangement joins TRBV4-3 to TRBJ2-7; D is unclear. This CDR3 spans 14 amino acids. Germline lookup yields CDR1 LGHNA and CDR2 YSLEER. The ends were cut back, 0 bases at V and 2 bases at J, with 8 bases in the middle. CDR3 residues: CASSQDLVPYEQYF. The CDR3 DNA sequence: TGCGCCAGCAGCCAAGACTTAGTCCCCTACGAGCAGTACTTC.

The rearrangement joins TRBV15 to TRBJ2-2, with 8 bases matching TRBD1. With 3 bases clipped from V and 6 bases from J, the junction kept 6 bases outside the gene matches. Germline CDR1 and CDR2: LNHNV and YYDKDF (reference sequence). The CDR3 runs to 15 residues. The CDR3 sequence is CATSRLDRESGELFF. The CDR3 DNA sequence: TGTGCCACCAGCAGGCTGGACAGGGAGTCCGGGGAGCTGTTTTTT.

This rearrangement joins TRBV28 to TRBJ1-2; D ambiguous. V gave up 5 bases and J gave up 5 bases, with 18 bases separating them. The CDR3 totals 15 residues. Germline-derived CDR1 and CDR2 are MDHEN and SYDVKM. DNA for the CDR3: TGTGCCAGCAGTGAATCTTATCGGGAGCAATATGGCTACACCTTC. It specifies CASSESYREQYGYTF.

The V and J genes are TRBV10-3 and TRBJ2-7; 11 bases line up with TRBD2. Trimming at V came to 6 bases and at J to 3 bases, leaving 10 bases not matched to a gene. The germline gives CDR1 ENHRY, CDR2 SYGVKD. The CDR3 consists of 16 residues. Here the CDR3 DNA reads TGTGCCATCAGCGCAAGAGGACTAGCGGGCCTCTACGAGCAGTACTTC. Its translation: CAISARGLAGLYEQYF.

The chain's CDR3 is CASSPWTGLATEAFF. CDR3 in DNA: TGTGCCAGCAGCCCTTGGACAGGCCTAGCTACTGAAGCTTTCTTT. The chain employs TRBV7-8 and TRBJ1-1; 7 bases are shared with TRBD1. The germline gives CDR1 SGHVS, CDR2 FQNEAQ. This CDR3 contains 15 residues. J lost 5 bases, V lost 5 bases, and 11 bases had no gene match.

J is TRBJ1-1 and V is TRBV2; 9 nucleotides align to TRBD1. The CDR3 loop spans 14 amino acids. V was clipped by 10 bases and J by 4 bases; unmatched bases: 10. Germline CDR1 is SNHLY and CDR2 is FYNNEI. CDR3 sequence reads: CATWDRAGGTEAFF. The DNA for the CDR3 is TGTGCCACGTGGGACAGGGCTGGGGGCACTGAAGCTTTCTTT.

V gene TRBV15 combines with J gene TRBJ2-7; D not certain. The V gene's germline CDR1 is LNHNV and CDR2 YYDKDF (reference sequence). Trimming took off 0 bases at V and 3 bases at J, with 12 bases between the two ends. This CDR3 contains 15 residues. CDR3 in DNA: TGTGCCACCAGCAGAGACCTCCCCCCTCGCTACGAGCAGTACTTC. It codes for CATSRDLPPRYEQYF.

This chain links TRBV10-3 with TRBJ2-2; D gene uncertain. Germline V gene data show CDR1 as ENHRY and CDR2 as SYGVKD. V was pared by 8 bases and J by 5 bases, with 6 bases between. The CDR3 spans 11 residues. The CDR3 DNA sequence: TGTGCCATCGCAGAGACCGGGGAGCTGTTTTTT. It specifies CAIAETGELFF.

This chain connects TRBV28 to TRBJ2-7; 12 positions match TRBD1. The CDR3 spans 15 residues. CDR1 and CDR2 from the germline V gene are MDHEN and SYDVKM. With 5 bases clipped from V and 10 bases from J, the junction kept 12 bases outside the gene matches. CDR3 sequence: CASSRPGTGGALQYF. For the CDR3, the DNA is TGTGCCAGCAGTAGACCCGGGACAGGGGGCGCTCTACAGTACTTC.

CDR3 sequence: CASSSRGPNEKLFF. DNA of the CDR3: TGTGCCAGCAGCTCCAGGGGGCCTAATGAAAAACTGTTTTTT. The V gene is TRBV11-1, the J gene TRBJ1-4; the match to TRBD1 covers 8 bases. The V gene end was trimmed by 4 bases and the J gene end by 3 bases; junction bases not matched to a gene: 1. CDR1 and CDR2 from the germline V gene are SGHAT and FQDESV (reference sequence). The CDR3 extends over 14 amino acids. Using reference TRBV11-1 and TRBJ1-4 for the parts outside the CDR3, the full variable domain is EAEVAQSPRYKITEKSQAVAFWCDPISGHATLYWYRQILGQGPELLVQFQDESVVDDSQLPKDRFSAERLKGVDSTLKIQPAELGDSAMYLCASSSRGPNEKLFFGSGTQLSVL.

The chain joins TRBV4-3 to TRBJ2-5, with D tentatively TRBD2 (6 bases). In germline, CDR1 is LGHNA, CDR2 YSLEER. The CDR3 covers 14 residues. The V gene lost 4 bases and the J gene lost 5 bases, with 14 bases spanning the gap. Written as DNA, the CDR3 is TGCGCCAGCAGCCCCGACGGGGGTTTTGAGACCCAGTACTTC. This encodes CASSPDGGFETQYF.

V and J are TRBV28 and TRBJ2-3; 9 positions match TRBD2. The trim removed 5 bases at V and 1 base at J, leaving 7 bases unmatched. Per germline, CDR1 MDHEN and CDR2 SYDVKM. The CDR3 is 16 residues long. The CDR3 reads CASSNLAGAGTDTQYF. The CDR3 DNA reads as TGTGCCAGCAGTAACTTAGCGGGAGCAGGCACAGATACGCAGTATTTT.

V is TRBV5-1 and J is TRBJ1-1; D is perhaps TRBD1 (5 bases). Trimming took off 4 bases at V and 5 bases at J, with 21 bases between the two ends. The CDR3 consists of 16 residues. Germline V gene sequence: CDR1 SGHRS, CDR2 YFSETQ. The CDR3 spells CASSRTGIGGATEAFF. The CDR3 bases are TGCGCCAGCAGCCGTACGGGAATTGGGGGAGCTACTGAAGCTTTCTTT.

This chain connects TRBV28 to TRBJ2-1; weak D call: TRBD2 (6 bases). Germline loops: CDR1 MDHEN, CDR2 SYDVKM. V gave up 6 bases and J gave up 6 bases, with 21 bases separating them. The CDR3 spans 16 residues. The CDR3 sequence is CASSPPRGISGNEQFF. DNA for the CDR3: TGTGCCAGCAGCCCACCGCGGGGTATCTCTGGCAATGAGCAGTTCTTC.

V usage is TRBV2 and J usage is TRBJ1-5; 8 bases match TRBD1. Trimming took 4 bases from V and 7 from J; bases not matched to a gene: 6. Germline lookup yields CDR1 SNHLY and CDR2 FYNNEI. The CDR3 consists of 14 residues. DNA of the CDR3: TGTGCCAGCAGTGTGACAGGGGAAAGGCAGCCCCAGCATTTT. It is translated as CASSVTGERQPQHF.

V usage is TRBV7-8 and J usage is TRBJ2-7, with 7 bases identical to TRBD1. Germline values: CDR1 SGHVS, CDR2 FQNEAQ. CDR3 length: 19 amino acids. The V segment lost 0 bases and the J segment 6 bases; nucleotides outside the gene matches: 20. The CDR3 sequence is CASSLAYLGTAQSRGEQYF. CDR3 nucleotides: TGTGCCAGCAGCTTAGCGTATTTAGGGACAGCACAATCCAGGGGCGAGCAGTACTTC.

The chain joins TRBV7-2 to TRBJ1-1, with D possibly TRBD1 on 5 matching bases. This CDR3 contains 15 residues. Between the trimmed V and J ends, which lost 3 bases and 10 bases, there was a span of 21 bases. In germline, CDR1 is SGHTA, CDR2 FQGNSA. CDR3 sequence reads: CASSLETGTLVGAFF. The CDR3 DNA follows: TGTGCCAGCAGCTTGGAGACCGGGACTTTGGTAGGAGCTTTCTTT.

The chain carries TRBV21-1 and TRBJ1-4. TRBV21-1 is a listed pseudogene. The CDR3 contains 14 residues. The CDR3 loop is CASSKGSGKEKLFF. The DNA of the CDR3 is TGTGCCAGCAGCAAGGGGTCTGGGAAAGAAAAACTGTTTTTT.

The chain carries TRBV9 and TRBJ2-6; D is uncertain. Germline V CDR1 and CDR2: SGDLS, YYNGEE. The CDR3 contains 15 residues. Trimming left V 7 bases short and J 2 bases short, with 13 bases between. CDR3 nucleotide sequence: TGTGCCAGCGGTTCCGACTTGACTGGGGCCAACGTCCTGACTTTC. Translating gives CASGSDLTGANVLTF.

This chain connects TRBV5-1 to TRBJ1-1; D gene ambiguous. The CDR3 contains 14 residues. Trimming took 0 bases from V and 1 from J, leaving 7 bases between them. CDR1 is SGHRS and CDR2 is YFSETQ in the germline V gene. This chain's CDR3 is CASSLVTQNTEAFF. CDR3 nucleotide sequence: TGCGCCAGCAGCTTGGTGACCCAGAACACTGAAGCTTTCTTT.

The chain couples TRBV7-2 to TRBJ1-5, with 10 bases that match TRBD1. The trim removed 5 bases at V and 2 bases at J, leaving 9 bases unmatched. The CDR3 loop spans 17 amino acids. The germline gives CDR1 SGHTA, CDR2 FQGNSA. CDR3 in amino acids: CASSPRDRGYGNQPQHF. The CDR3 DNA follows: TGTGCCAGCAGCCCACGGGACAGGGGATACGGCAATCAGCCCCAGCATTTT. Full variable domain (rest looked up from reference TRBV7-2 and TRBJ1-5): GAGVSQSPSNKVTEKGKDVELRCDPISGHTALYWYRQSLGQGLEFLIYFQGNSAPDKSGLPSDRFSAERTGGSVSTLTIQRTQQEDSAVYLCASSPRDRGYGNQPQHFGDGTRLSIL.

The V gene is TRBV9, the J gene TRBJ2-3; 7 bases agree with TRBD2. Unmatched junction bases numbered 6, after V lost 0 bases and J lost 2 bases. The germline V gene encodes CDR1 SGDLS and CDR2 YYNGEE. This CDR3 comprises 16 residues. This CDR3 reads CASSVAAGRITDTQYF. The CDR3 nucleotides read TGTGCCAGCAGCGTAGCAGCGGGACGAATCACAGATACGCAGTATTTT. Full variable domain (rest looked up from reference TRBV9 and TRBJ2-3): DSGVTQTPKHLITATGQRVTLRCSPRSGDLSVYWYQQSLDQGLQFLIQYYNGEERAKGNILERFSAQQFPDLHSELNLSSLELGDSALYFCASSVAAGRITDTQYFGPGTRLTVL.

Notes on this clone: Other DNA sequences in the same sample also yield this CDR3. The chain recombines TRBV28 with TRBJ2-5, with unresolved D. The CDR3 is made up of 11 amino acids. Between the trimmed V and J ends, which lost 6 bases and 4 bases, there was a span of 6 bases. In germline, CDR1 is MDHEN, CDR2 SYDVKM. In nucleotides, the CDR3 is TGTGCCAGCAGCCCCCGAGAGACCCAGTACTTC. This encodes CASSPRETQYF. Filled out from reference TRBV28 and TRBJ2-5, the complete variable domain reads DVKVTQSSRYLVKRTGEKVFLECVQDMDHENMFWYRQDPGLGLRLIYFSYDVKMKEKGDIPEGYSVSREKKERFSLILESASTNQTSMYLCASSPRETQYFGPGTRLLVL.